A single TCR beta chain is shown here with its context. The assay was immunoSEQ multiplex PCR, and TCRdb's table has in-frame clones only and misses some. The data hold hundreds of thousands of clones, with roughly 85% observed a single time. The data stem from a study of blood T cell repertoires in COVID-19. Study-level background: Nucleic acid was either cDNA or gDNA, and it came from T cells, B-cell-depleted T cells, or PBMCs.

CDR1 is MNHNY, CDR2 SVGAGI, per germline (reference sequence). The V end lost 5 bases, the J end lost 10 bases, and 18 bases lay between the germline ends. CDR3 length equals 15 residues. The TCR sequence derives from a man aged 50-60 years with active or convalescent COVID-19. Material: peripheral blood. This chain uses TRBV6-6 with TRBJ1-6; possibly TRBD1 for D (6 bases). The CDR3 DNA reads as TGTGCCAGCAGTCTAACCGGGACACCTAGCTCACCCCTCCACTTT. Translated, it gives CASSLTGTPSSPLHF.